This T cell receptor (beta chain) was identified during a study of shared T cell receptors in the human thymus. The repertoire was sequenced with immunoSEQ multiplex PCR; TCRdb's copy has only in-frame clones and lacks some. In the table there are 540,000 or so clones, 70% to 80% of which are singletons. Germline V gene sequence: CDR1 SGDLS, CDR2 YYNGEE. V was cut by 0 bases and J by 1 base, with 10 bases left in between. The CDR3 spans 15 residues. The data also belong to a second study, concerning human thymus T cells. From that paper: Related studies found that unrelated individuals share highly overlapping thymic repertoires.

The rearrangement joins TRBV9 to TRBJ1-1; the D is unclear. This sequence originates from a boy younger than two with a congenital heart defect. Sequencing input: thymocytes. The CDR3 DNA reads TGTGCCAGCAGCGTAGAAGCGACGGCGAACACTGAAGCTTTCTTT. Its translation: CASSVEATANTEAFF.